This T cell receptor (beta chain) was sequenced during a study of blood T cell repertoires in COVID-19. TCRdb's copy holds only in-frame clones and misses some; the assay was immunoSEQ multiplex PCR. The repertoire includes about 160,000 clones, approximately 81% of them detected once, and roughly 3% sits in the top ten. Trimming removed 6 bases from V and 0 bases from J, with 14 bases in between. Germline lookup yields CDR1 LNHDA and CDR2 SQIVND (reference sequence). CDR3 length: 15 residues. The source of this sequence is a human donor with acute or convalescent COVID-19. The donor label of this sample is uncertain. Sequencing used peripheral blood. This chain links TRBV19 with TRBJ1-2; D may be TRBD1 (5 bases). The CDR3 loop is CASSLGQTANYGYTF. The CDR3 DNA reads TGTGCCAGTAGCCTCGGACAAACCGCTAACTATGGCTACACCTTC. The whole variable domain, remainder taken from reference TRBV19 and TRBJ1-2, is DGGITQSPKYLFRKEGQNVTLSCEQNLNHDAMYWYRQDPGQGLRLIYYSQIVNDFQKGDIAEGYSVSREKKESFPLTVTSAQKNPTAFYLCASSLGQTANYGYTFGSGTRLTVV.